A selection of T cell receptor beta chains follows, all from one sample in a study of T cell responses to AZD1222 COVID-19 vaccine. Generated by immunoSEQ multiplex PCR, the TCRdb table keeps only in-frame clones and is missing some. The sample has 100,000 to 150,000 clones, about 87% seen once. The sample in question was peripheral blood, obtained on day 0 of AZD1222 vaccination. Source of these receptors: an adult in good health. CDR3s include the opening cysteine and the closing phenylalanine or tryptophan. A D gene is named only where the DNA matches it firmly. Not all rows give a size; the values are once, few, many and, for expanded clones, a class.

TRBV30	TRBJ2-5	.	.	CAWSVGETQYF	TGTGCCTGGAGTGTAGGCGAGACCCAGTACTTC
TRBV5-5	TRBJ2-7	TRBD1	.	CASSPQTGSHEQYF	TGTGCCAGCAGCCCCCAGACAGGGTCTCACGAGCAGTACTTC
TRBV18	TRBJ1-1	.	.	CASSPPSQTNTEAFF	TGTGCCAGCTCACCACCGAGTCAGACGAACACTGAAGCTTTCTTT
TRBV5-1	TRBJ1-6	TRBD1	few	CASSKEGQGVSPLHF	TGCGCCAGCAGCAAGGAGGGGCAGGGGGTCTCACCCCTCCACTTT
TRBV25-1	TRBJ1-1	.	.	CASTRYTEAFF	TGTGCCAGCACACGGTACACTGAAGCTTTCTTT
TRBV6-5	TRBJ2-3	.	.	CASSYSPDTQYF	TGTGCCAGCAGTTACTCCCCAGATACGCAGTATTTT
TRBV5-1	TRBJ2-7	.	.	CASSLLGGILDEQYF	TGCGCCAGCAGCTTGTTAGGCGGGATACTGGACGAGCAGTACTTC
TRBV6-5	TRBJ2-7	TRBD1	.	CASSYSRTGGYEQYF	TGTGCCAGCAGTTACTCGAGGACAGGGGGCTACGAGCAGTACTTC
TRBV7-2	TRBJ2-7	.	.	CASSPGARAFYEQYF	TGTGCCAGCAGCCCAGGGGCCCGGGCCTTCTACGAGCAGTACTTC
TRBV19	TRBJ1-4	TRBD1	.	CASSLIRTGNEKLFF	TGTGCCAGTAGTCTAATTCGGACAGGGAATGAAAAACTGTTTTTT
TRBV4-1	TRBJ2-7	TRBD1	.	CASSHPGLRTGPKTYEQYF	TGCGCCAGCAGCCACCCCGGGCTGCGGACAGGTCCCAAAACCTACGAGCAGTACTTC
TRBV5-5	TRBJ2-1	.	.	CASSWGGTYNEQFF	TGTGCCAGCAGCTGGGGGGGCACCTACAATGAGCAGTTCTTC
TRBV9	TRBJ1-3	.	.	CASSVGNGAGNTIYF	TGTGCCAGCAGCGTAGGCAACGGGGCCGGAAACACCATATATTTT
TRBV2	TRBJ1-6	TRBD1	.	CASREGGLRSPLHF	TGTGCCAGCAGGGAAGGGGGCCTCAGATCACCCCTCCACTTT
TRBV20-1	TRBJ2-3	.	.	CSASGSTDTQYF	TGCAGTGCTAGTGGATCCACAGATACGCAGTATTTT
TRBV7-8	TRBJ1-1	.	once	CASSYWGLNTEAFF	TGTGCCAGCAGCTACTGGGGGTTGAACACTGAAGCTTTCTTT
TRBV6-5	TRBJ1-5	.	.	CASSLNQPQHF	TGTGCCAGCAGCCTGAATCAGCCCCAGCATTTT
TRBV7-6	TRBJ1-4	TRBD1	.	CASSLAGQGEMGDEKLFF	TGTGCCAGCAGCTTAGCGGGACAGGGGGAAATGGGAGATGAAAAACTGTTTTTT
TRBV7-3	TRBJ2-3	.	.	CASSRGLTDTQYF	TGTGCCAGCAGCAGAGGACTCACAGATACGCAGTATTTT
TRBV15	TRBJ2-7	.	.	CATSRGDRTYEQYF	TGTGCCACCAGCAGAGGGGACCGAACCTACGAGCAGTACTTC
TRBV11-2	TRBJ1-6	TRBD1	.	CASSSLGQANSPLHF	TGTGCCAGCAGCTCGCTAGGACAGGCAAATTCACCCCTCCACTTT
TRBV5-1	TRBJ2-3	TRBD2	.	CASSLVAGGPSDTQYF	TGCGCCAGCAGCTTGGTGGCGGGGGGGCCATCAGATACGCAGTATTTT
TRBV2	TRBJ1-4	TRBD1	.	CASSEAQGQGAFNEKLFF	TGTGCCAGCAGTGAAGCGCAGGGACAGGGGGCCTTTAATGAAAAACTGTTTTTT
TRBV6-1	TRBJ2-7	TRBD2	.	CASSERSGGSYEQYF	TGTGCCAGCAGTGAAAGGAGCGGGGGCTCCTACGAGCAGTACTTC
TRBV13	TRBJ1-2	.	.	CASSLGGAHYGYTF	TGTGCCAGCAGCTTAGGGGGCGCCCACTATGGCTACACCTTC
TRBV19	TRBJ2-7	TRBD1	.	CASSWGQGGAGQYF	TGTGCCAGTAGTTGGGGACAGGGAGGCGCAGGCCAGTACTTC
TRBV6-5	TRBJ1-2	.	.	CASSYTQGPFYGYTF	TGTGCCAGCAGTTACACCCAGGGACCCTTCTATGGCTACACCTTC
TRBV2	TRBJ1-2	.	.	CASRAAPGTALALTGYTF	TGTGCCAGCAGGGCGGCCCCCGGGACCGCCCTCGCTTTAACCGGCTACACCTTC
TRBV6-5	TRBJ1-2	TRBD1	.	CASSYSGTGVFGYTF	TGTGCCAGCAGTTACTCAGGGACAGGGGTTTTTGGCTACACCTTC
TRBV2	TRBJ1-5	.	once	CASSVQSHRGFSNQPQHF	TGTGCCAGCAGTGTTCAGTCTCACAGAGGATTTAGCAATCAGCCCCAGCATTTT
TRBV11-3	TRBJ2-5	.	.	CASSLNVRETQYF	TGTGCCAGCAGCTTAAATGTAAGGGAGACCCAGTACTTC
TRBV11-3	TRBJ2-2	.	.	CASGGTTGELFF	TGTGCCAGCGGGGGTACCACCGGGGAGCTGTTTTTT
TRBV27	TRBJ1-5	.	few	CASSWIRGAQPQHF	TGTGCCAGCAGTTGGATCAGGGGCGCTCAGCCCCAGCATTTT
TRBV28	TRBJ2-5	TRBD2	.	CASSPPGLAGGETQYF	TGTGCCAGCAGCCCACCTGGGCTAGCGGGAGGAGAGACCCAGTACTTC
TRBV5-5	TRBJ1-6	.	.	CASSFLPGRDNSPLHF	TGTGCCAGCAGCTTTCTCCCGGGACGGGATAATTCACCCCTCCACTTT
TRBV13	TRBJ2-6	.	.	CASSFLSGANVLTF	TGTGCCAGCAGCTTTCTCTCTGGGGCCAACGTCCTGACTTTC
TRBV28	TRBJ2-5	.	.	CASRNLETQYF	TGTGCCAGCAGAAATTTGGAGACCCAGTACTTC
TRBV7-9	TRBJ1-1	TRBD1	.	CASTYGQGQTEAFF	TGTGCCAGCACCTACGGACAGGGACAGACTGAAGCTTTCTTT
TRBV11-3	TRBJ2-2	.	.	CASSLQQNTGELFF	TGTGCCAGCAGCCTCCAACAGAACACCGGGGAGCTGTTTTTT
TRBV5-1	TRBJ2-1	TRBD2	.	CASSLAGAGAGWGEQFF	TGCGCCAGCAGCCTCGCCGGGGCGGGAGCGGGTTGGGGTGAGCAGTTCTTC